The 30 T cell receptor beta chains presented below share a single source sample, sequenced in a study of OX40 agonist ivuxolimab in advanced cancers. Some clones are missing from TCRdb's copy, which holds only in-frame ones; the method was immunoSEQ multiplex PCR. The sample yields some 45,000 clones, 70% to 85% seen once. The sequences come from CD4+ or CD8+ T cells sorted from blood, collected in a trial of the OX40 agonist ivuxolimab. These receptors all stem from an adult with an advanced solid tumor such as melanoma, head and neck, liver or kidney cancer.

This rearrangement joins TRBV5-6 to TRBJ2-7; possible D gene TRBD2, 6 bases. Between the trimmed V and J ends, which lost 0 bases and 6 bases, there was a span of 10 bases. The CDR3 is 13 amino acids. Germline V gives CDR1 SGHDT, CDR2 YYEEEE. The CDR3 DNA reads as TGTGCCAGCAGCTTGGCGGGGGTTAGCGAGCAGTACTTC. Residues: CASSLAGVSEQYF. The variable domain in full, with the rest retrieved from reference TRBV5-6 and TRBJ2-7, is DAGVTQSPTHLIKTRGQQVTLRCSPKSGHDTVSWYQQALGQGPQFIFQYYEEEERQRGNFPDRFSGHQFPNYSSELNVNALLLGDSALYLCASSLAGVSEQYFGPGTRLTVT.

The chain recombines TRBV4-1 with TRBJ2-2; no reliable D call. The CDR3 has 18 amino acids. CDR1 is MGHRA and CDR2 is YSYEKL in the germline V gene. The germline V and J ends were trimmed by 2 bases and 5 bases, with 21 bases remaining between them. The CDR3 DNA reads as TGCGCCAGCAGCCAACGACCATCCGCGGTTCGGGCGACCGGGGAGCTGTTTTTT. Protein: CASSQRPSAVRATGELFF.

This clone occurred once. This chain connects TRBV6-5 to TRBJ1-1; D may be TRBD1 (6 bases). From germline, CDR1 is MNHEY and CDR2 SVGAGI. V was clipped by 5 bases and J by 1 base, with 11 bases between them. The CDR3 sequence is 14 residues long. CDR3: CASSPGHWNTEAFF. CDR3 in DNA: TGTGCCAGCAGTCCGGGACACTGGAACACTGAAGCTTTCTTT.

The V and J genes are TRBV11-3 and TRBJ2-5; D is perhaps TRBD1 (6 bases). The CDR3 runs 13 residues. Trimming left V 5 bases short and J 5 bases short, with 12 bases between. Germline V gene sequence: CDR1 SGHNT, CDR2 YENEEA. CDR3 sequence reads: CASSIRGGETQYF. Written as DNA, the CDR3 is TGTGCCAGCAGCATCAGGGGCGGGGAGACCCAGTACTTC.

This clone was seen a few times. V and J are TRBV6-6 and TRBJ2-3, with D hard to call. Trimming took off 0 bases at V and 2 bases at J, with 9 bases between the two ends. Germline V gene data show CDR1 as MNHNY and CDR2 as SVGAGI (reference sequence). This CDR3 comprises 15 residues. CDR3: CASSYSVGVTDTQYF. The CDR3 DNA sequence: TGTGCCAGCAGTTACTCGGTAGGCGTCACAGATACGCAGTATTTT.

V gene TRBV5-5 combines with J gene TRBJ2-3; 9 bases fit TRBD1. The length of the CDR3 is 17 residues. From germline, CDR1 is SGHKS and CDR2 YYEKEE (reference sequence). J lost 6 bases, V lost 4 bases, and 15 bases had no gene match. This chain's CDR3 is CASSPIIDGTGPDTQYF. CDR3 nucleotides: TGTGCCAGCAGCCCGATTATTGACGGGACAGGGCCGGATACGCAGTATTTT.

The chain is built from TRBV27 and TRBJ1-2, with D perhaps matching TRBD1 (5 bases). This CDR3 has 15 residues. The germline V gene has CDR1 MNHEY and CDR2 SMNVEV (reference sequence). Trimming stripped 4 bases from V and 1 base from J, with 13 bases between. The CDR3 spells CASSYGQGLNYGYTF. DNA for the CDR3: TGTGCCAGCAGTTATGGGCAGGGTCTTAACTATGGCTACACCTTC.

The CDR3 loop is CASSLGGTDTQYF. CDR3 in DNA: TGTGCCAGCAGCTTGGGGGGCACAGATACGCAGTATTTT. The V and J genes are TRBV5-5 and TRBJ2-3; D is undetermined. The CDR3 has 13 residues. The V end was cut by 0 bases, the J end by 1 base, with 3 bases between. Germline values: CDR1 SGHKS, CDR2 YYEKEE (reference sequence).

V gene TRBV4-3 combines with J gene TRBJ1-4; tentatively, D is TRBD1 (6 bases). CDR3 size: 16 residues. Germline V gene sequence: CDR1 LGHNA, CDR2 YSLEER. V shed 0 bases and J shed 4 bases, with 12 bases lying between them. DNA for the CDR3: TGCGCCAGCAGCCAAGATGGGGGGGCAAGTAATGAAAAACTGTTTTTT. Translation: CASSQDGGASNEKLFF.

This rearrangement joins TRBV2 to TRBJ1-2, with no clear D. The germline CDR1 and CDR2 sequences are SNHLY and FYNNEI. Trimming removed 1 base at V and 2 bases at J, with 5 bases between. The CDR3 length is 13 residues. The CDR3 is CASSEVKNYGYTF. The CDR3 DNA reads as TGTGCCAGCAGTGAAGTAAAAAACTATGGCTACACCTTC.

The chain combines TRBV11-1 with TRBJ1-1; D call uncertain. The V end was cut by 5 bases, the J end by 1 base, with 5 bases between. The CDR3 runs to 12 residues. CDR1 is SGHAT and CDR2 is FQDESV in the germline V gene (reference sequence). CDR3 residues: CASSPGNTEAFF. The CDR3 nucleotides are TGTGCCAGCAGCCCAGGGAACACTGAAGCTTTCTTT.

Only one count was recorded for this clone. The chain carries TRBV27 and TRBJ2-7; 8 positions match TRBD1. Germline lookup yields CDR1 MNHEY and CDR2 SMNVEV (reference sequence). V dropped 6 bases and J dropped 2; count of bases not matched to a gene: 6. The CDR3 is made up of 14 amino acids. Here the CDR3 DNA reads TGTGCCAGCAGACAGGGACAGGTTCCCTACGAGCAGTACTTC. This translates into CASRQGQVPYEQYF.

J is TRBJ2-3 and V is TRBV6-1; 9 nucleotides agree with TRBD2. In germline, CDR1 is MNHNS, CDR2 SASEGT. The CDR3 runs 15 residues. V shed 2 bases and J 5 bases; nucleotides not matched to a gene: 5. For the CDR3, the DNA is TGTGCCAGCAGTGAACTGGCGGGGGGGGGAGATACGCAGTATTTT. As protein: CASSELAGGGDTQYF.

This chain joins TRBV28 and TRBJ2-1; perhaps TRBD2 as D (7 bases). V lost 6 bases and J 2 bases, leaving 17 bases between the germline ends. The length of the CDR3 is 16 residues. Germline V gene data show CDR1 as MDHEN and CDR2 as SYDVKM. As DNA, the CDR3 is TGTGCCAGCAGAAGACTAGCATCAGGGGCCTACAATGAGCAGTTCTTC. This codes for CASRRLASGAYNEQFF.

The genes are TRBV6-5 and TRBJ1-2; no clear D. Per germline, CDR1 MNHEY and CDR2 SVGAGI. V lost 7 bases and J lost 1, with 10 bases in between. This CDR3 comprises 13 residues. CDR3 DNA sequence: TGTGCCAGCATCTCATTTAGTAACTATGGCTACACCTTC. Its translation: CASISFSNYGYTF.

The table lists this clone with a few counts. This chain joins TRBV9 and TRBJ2-3, with 11 bases that match TRBD2. This CDR3 has 18 residues. Germline lookup yields CDR1 SGDLS and CDR2 YYNGEE. J lost 2 bases, V lost 0 bases, and 8 bases had no gene match. The CDR3 DNA reads TGTGCCAGCAGCGTAGGAGCCCCACTAGCGGGGGCCACAGATACGCAGTATTTT. This sequence encodes CASSVGAPLAGATDTQYF.

The CDR3 loop is CASKSQEAGTTEAFF. As DNA, the CDR3 is TGTGCCAGCAAGAGTCAGGAGGCAGGGACCACTGAAGCTTTCTTT. The chain joins TRBV27 to TRBJ1-1, with D maybe TRBD1 (5 bases). From germline, CDR1 is MNHEY and CDR2 SMNVEV (reference sequence). The CDR3 extends over 15 amino acids. V was trimmed by 7 bases and J by 4 bases, leaving 19 bases between them.

The chain carries TRBV7-8 and TRBJ2-7; 8 nucleotides line up with TRBD1. Germline values: CDR1 SGHVS, CDR2 FQNEAQ. CDR3 length equals 12 residues. After removal of 5 bases from V and 5 bases from J, the junction contained 2 bases not matched to a gene. In DNA, the CDR3 is TGTGCCAGCAGCGCGGACAGGGACGAGCAGTACTTC. Encoded protein: CASSADRDEQYF.

In its sample, this clone was seen once. The DNA for the CDR3 is TGTGCCAGCTCCCCGTCGACAGGGTGGTCCTACGAGCAGTACTTC. It yields the protein CASSPSTGWSYEQYF. The chain uses TRBV18 and TRBJ2-7; TRBD1 matches at 7 bases. Per the germline V gene, CDR1 is KGHSH and CDR2 is LQKENI. CDR3 length: 15 amino acids. J gave up 1 base and V 6 bases, and 9 bases lay outside the gene matches. Full variable domain (missing parts from reference TRBV18 and TRBJ2-7): NAGVMQNPRHLVRRRGQEARLRCSPMKGHSHVYWYRQLPEEGLKFMVYLQKENIIDESGMPKERFSAEFPKEGPSILRIQQVVRGDSAAYFCASSPSTGWSYEQYFGPGTRLTVT.

The rearrangement joins TRBV12-5 to TRBJ2-5; D tentatively reads TRBD1 or TRBD2 (6 bases each). Germline CDR1 and CDR2: LGHNT and FRNRAP. This CDR3 is 11 amino acids long. With 6 bases removed from V and 7 bases from J, the gap between germline ends came to 9 bases. In DNA, the CDR3 is TGTGCTAGTGGCAAGGGGGGGACCCAGTACTTC. Translated: CASGKGGTQYF.

V usage is TRBV15 and J usage is TRBJ2-1; D unresolved. CDR3 size: 11 residues. Germline V lookup: CDR1 LNHNV, CDR2 YYDKDF (reference sequence). Trimming shortened V by 2 bases and J by 5 bases, and 1 base separated the two germline ends. This CDR3 reads CATSRHNEQFF. CDR3 nucleotide sequence: TGTGCCACCAGCAGACACAATGAGCAGTTCTTC.

This chain connects TRBV7-2 to TRBJ2-3; TRBD1 might be the D (6 bases). This CDR3 spans 12 amino acids. Trimming removed 6 bases at V and 8 bases at J, with 12 bases between. Germline CDR1 and CDR2: SGHTA and FQGNSA. The CDR3, as DNA: TGTGCCAGCAGTTCGCAGGGGTTTACGCAGTATTTT. As protein: CASSSQGFTQYF.

The chain joins TRBV4-3 to TRBJ1-5; tentatively, D is TRBD1 (5 bases). The CDR3 contains 14 residues. V lost 1 base, J lost 11 bases, and 15 bases lay in between. Germline V lookup: CDR1 LGHNA, CDR2 YSLEER. The CDR3, as DNA: TGCGCCAGCAGCCAAGCTGGGGGAGGATCGGCCCAGCATTTT. This encodes CASSQAGGGSAQHF.

The gene calls are TRBV18 and TRBJ1-2, with no clear D. This CDR3 has 14 amino acids. Germline assignment: CDR1 KGHSH and CDR2 LQKENI. Trimming removed 3 bases from V and 4 bases from J, with 12 bases in between. CDR3 nucleotide sequence: TGTGCCAGCTCACCCGGGTTCGAGTTCTATGGCTACACCTTC. It is translated as CASSPGFEFYGYTF.

The rearrangement links TRBV29-1 to TRBJ2-7, with 10 bases identical to TRBD1. V trimming: 4 bases; J trimming: 3 bases; junction bases outside the gene matches: 9. This CDR3 is built from 15 residues. The V gene's germline CDR1 is SQVTM and CDR2 ANQGSEA. In DNA, the CDR3 is TGCAGCGTTGGGGCGCCGGGACAGGGGATCTACGAGCAGTACTTC. Translating gives CSVGAPGQGIYEQYF.

The chain links TRBV5-1 to TRBJ2-1; the D is unclear. Germline V gene sequence: CDR1 SGHRS, CDR2 YFSETQ. CDR3 length: 14 residues. Trimming shortened V by 0 bases and J by 4 bases, and 8 bases separated the two germline ends. CDR3 residues: CASSLATQYNEQFF. The CDR3 coding sequence is TGCGCCAGCAGCTTGGCCACACAGTACAATGAGCAGTTCTTC. Full variable domain (remainder filled in from reference TRBV5-1 and TRBJ2-1): KAGVTQTPRYLIKTRGQQVTLSCSPISGHRSVSWYQQTPGQGLQFLFEYFSETQRNKGNFPGRFSGRQFSNSRSEMNVSTLELGDSALYLCASSLATQYNEQFFGPGTRLTVL.

The chain is built from TRBV5-1 and TRBJ2-6; the D call may be TRBD1 or TRBD2 (5 bases each). CDR1 is SGHRS and CDR2 is YFSETQ in the germline V gene. The CDR3 loop spans 17 amino acids. Trimming removed 2 bases at V and 0 bases at J, with 12 bases between. CDR3 DNA: TGCGCCAGCAGCTTCGTCGGGGCGGCCTCTGGGGCCAACGTCCTGACTTTC. Its translation is CASSFVGAASGANVLTF.

This clone was detected once. The V and J genes are TRBV19 and TRBJ1-2; 8 nucleotides align to TRBD1. The germline CDR1 and CDR2 sequences are LNHDA and SQIVND (reference sequence). The CDR3 covers 14 residues. With V trimmed by 1 base and J by 7 bases, 5 bases remained unmatched. CDR3 coding DNA: TGTGCCAGTAGTATAGTACAGGGGGATGCTGGCTACACCTTC. As protein: CASSIVQGDAGYTF.

CDR3 sequence reads: CASGLVGAVIDNEQFF. The DNA of the CDR3 is TGTGCCAGCGGGCTAGTCGGGGCGGTCATTGACAATGAGCAGTTCTTC. The genes are TRBV6-6 and TRBJ2-1; D might be TRBD1 or TRBD2, each matching 5 bases. CDR3 size: 16 residues. V was trimmed by 8 bases and J by 5 bases, leaving 22 bases between them. From germline, CDR1 is MNHNY and CDR2 SVGAGI (reference sequence).

The CDR3 spells CASSEGRQSTEAFF. The CDR3 DNA follows: TGTGCCAGCTCGGAAGGGCGACAGAGCACTGAAGCTTTCTTT. The chain joins TRBV18 to TRBJ1-1, with D perhaps TRBD1 (5 bases). V lost 6 bases and J 4 bases, leaving 15 bases between the germline ends. CDR1 KGHSH and CDR2 LQKENI come from the germline V gene. The CDR3 is made up of 14 amino acids.